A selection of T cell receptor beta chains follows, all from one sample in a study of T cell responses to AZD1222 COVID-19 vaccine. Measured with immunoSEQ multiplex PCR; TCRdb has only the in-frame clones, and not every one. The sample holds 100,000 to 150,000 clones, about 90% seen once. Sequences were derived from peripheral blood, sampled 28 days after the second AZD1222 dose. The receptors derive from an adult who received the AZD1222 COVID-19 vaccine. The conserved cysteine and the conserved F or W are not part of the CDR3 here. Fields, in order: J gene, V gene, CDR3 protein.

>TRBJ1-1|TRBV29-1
SVVQGLQTEAF
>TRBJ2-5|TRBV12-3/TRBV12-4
ASSPTGDETQY
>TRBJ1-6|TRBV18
ASSPRVGLSYNSPLH
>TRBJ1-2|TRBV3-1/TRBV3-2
ASSQEGTAFYGYT
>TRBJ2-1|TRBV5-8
ASRTGTGKYNEQF
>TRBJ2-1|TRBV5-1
ASSSIAGVVNEQF
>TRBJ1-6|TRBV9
ASSKTGPNSPLH
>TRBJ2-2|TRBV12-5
ASGGGQGWTGELF
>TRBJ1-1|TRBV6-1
ASSEKGQGPMNTEAF
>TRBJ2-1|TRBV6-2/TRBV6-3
ASSYNSGSSEQF
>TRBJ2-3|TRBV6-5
ASSYSKAADTQY
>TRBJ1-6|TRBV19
ASSITGAVYNSPLH
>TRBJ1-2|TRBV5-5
ASSLPGGSNYGYT
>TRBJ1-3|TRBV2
ASSVDRGWSGNTIY
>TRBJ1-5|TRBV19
ASSKGRPQH
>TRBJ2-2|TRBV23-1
ASSQLGTSGPANTGELF
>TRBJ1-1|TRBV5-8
ASSLQIMNTEAF
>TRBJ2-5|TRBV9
ASSTGLAGVVETQY
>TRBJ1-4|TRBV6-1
ASSGWTVGQANEKLF
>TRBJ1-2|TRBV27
ASSTGQGSYGYT
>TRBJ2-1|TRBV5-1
ASRRGQGLDEQF
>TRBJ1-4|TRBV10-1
PRFGEKLF
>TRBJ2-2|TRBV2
ASSEAGGNTGELF
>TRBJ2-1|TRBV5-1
ASSLAGAPYNEQF
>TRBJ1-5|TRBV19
ASSMGMLEGWNQPQH